Sequencing of this T cell receptor beta chain was carried out in a study of blood T cell repertoires in COVID-19. Germline-derived CDR1 and CDR2 are SEHNR and FQNEAQ (reference sequence). The CDR3 is 14 amino acids. V lost 5 bases to trimming and J lost 4 bases; unmatched junction nucleotides: 3. The table came from immunoSEQ multiplex PCR; TCRdb's copy has only in-frame clones and leaves some out. There are some 240,000 clones in the sample; 84% occur only once, and approximately 1.3% lies in the top ten. A word on this clone: This CDR3 is also generated by other DNA sequences in the sample.

The sequence came from a woman in her thirties or forties who had recovered from COVID-19. V and J are TRBV7-9 and TRBJ2-3; 10 bases match TRBD2. Source material: peripheral blood. The chain's CDR3 is CASSPSGGPDTQYF. CDR3 DNA sequence: TGTGCCAGCAGCCCTAGCGGGGGCCCAGATACGCAGTATTTT.